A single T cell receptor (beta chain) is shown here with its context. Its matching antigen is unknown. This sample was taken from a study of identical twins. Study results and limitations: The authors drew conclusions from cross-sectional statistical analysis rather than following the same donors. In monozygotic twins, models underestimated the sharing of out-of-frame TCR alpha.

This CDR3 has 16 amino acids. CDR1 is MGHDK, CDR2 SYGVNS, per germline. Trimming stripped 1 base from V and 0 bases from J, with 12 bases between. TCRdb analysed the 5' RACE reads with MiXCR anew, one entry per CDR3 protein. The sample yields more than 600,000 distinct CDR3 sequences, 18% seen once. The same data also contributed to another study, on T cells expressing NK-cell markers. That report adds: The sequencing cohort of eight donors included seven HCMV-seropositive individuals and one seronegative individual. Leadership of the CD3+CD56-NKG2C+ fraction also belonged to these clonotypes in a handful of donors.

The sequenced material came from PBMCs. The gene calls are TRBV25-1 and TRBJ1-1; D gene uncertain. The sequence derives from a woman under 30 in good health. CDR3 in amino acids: CASSESGRALNTEAFF. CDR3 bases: TGTGCCAGCAGTGAATCTGGCAGAGCACTGAACACTGAAGCTTTCTTT.